This T cell receptor beta chain appears in the sequencing data of a study of blood T cells in healthy people across ages. Whole-study findings and limits: Unknown CMV status may confound age-related changes in expanded clones.

This CDR3 spans 16 amino acids. V lost 4 bases to trimming and J lost 0 bases, with 13 bases between them. Germline V gene sequence: CDR1 SGHRS, CDR2 YFSETQ. In regard to this clonotype: Its matching antigen is unknown.

The authors ran a second PCR of about 6 to 11 cycles using a sample-barcoded 5' primer and a J-beta primer mix. A template-switch adaptor with 12 random nucleotides tagged each cDNA molecule. TCRdb re-called the 5' RACE reads with MiXCR, one entry per CDR3 protein. The table shows 650,000 to 700,000 distinct CDR3 sequences, with roughly half occurring only once. The clonotype comes from a woman of 80 years or more in good health. The sequenced material came from blood. This chain links TRBV5-1 with TRBJ2-2; D is possibly TRBD1 (6 bases). The chain's CDR3 is CASSPLGTSNTGELFF. CDR3 nucleotides: TGCGCCAGCAGCCCACTTGGGACATCGAACACCGGGGAGCTGTTTTTT.